The source of this T cell receptor beta chain is a study of memory CD4+ T cells and cytomegalovirus serostatus. The assay was immunoSEQ multiplex PCR, and TCRdb's table has in-frame clones only and misses some. This sample has some 29,000 clones; around 74% occur once, and the top ten carry less than 0.65%. This clone has a handful of counts. The sort gate was single viable CD3+CD4+CD8-CD45RO+ cells for memory CD4+ T cells. Sequenced: memory CD4+ T cells from blood. The sequence was obtained from an adult in good health and CMV-seronegative. Some clones in this sample may be carry-over from other donors' samples.

The CDR3 DNA reads as TGTGCCAGCAGCTTCCGGGACAGGGGTGCAAATGAGCAGTTCTTC. It translates to CASSFRDRGANEQFF. V gene TRBV5-6 combines with J gene TRBJ2-1; 10 nucleotides align to TRBD1. Germline assignment: CDR1 SGHDT and CDR2 YYEEEE. This CDR3 contains 15 residues. V was pared by 2 bases and J by 7 bases, with 6 bases of the junction left unmatched.